These 9 T cell receptor beta chains originate from one sample sequenced in a study of Graves' ophthalmopathy and Graves' hyperthyroidism. RNA served as the template for amplifying TCR beta CDR3 regions. First-round RT-PCR employed HTBI primers, with a second-round multiplex PCR after it. TCRdb ran MiXCR on the multiplex PCR reads and lists one entry per CDR3 protein. The table has 500,000 to 600,000 distinct CDR3 sequences, 35% to 40% seen once. The sequencing input was peripheral blood or thyroid tissue (not recorded which). Source of these receptors: an adult man with Graves' hyperthyroidism.

This clonotype was found many times. This chain uses TRBV20-1 with TRBJ2-7; no firm D call. Trimming shortened V by 3 bases and J by 10 bases, and 16 bases separated the two germline ends. The germline CDR1 and CDR2 sequences are DFQATT and SNEGSKA (reference sequence). The CDR3 has 12 residues. CDR3 in amino acids: CSASFGPKEQYF. The CDR3 DNA sequence: TGCAGTGCTAGTTTTGGCCCCAAAGAACAGTACTTC.

The chain employs TRBV25-1 and TRBJ1-6; D perhaps matches TRBD1 (5 bases). CDR3 length equals 15 residues. Germline V gene lookup returns CDR1 MGHDK and CDR2 SYGVNS. Trimming took off 2 bases at V and 6 bases at J, with 11 bases between the two ends. The CDR3 here is CASSESRQINSPLHF. Written as DNA, the CDR3 is TGTGCCAGCAGTGAAAGTCGACAGATTAATTCACCCCTCCACTTT.

This clonotype appeared many times. The chain carries TRBV7-8 and TRBJ2-5; no firm D call. The germline CDR1 and CDR2 sequences are SGHVS and FQNEAQ. This CDR3 spans 12 amino acids. The V and J ends lost 4 bases and 5 bases respectively, with 8 bases between them. The CDR3 DNA follows: TGTGCCAGCAGCTCAAGGGTTGAGACCCAGTACTTC. Its translation is CASSSRVETQYF. The entire variable domain, with the rest obtained from reference TRBV7-8 and TRBJ2-5, is as follows: GAGVSQSPRYKVAKRGQDVALRCDPISGHVSLFWYQQALGQGPEFLTYFQNEAQLDKSGLPSDRFFAERPEGSVSTLKIQRTQQEDSAVYLCASSSRVETQYFGPGTRLLVL.

This clonotype was detected ten times or more. The rearrangement links TRBV20-1 to TRBJ1-5, with TRBD1 identical over 9 bases. Germline V lookup: CDR1 DFQATT, CDR2 SNEGSKA (reference sequence). The CDR3 is 15 amino acids. After removal of 6 bases from V and 1 base from J, the junction contained 7 bases not matched to a gene. CDR3 nucleotides: TGCAGTGCCGGACAGGGGTCGCGGAGCAATCAGCCCCAGCATTTT. Protein product: CSAGQGSRSNQPQHF.

Many counts were recorded for this clonotype. CDR3 amino acids: CSVGRRGAYEQYF. CDR3 DNA sequence: TGCAGCGTTGGACGGCGGGGAGCCTACGAGCAGTACTTC. The chain recombines TRBV29-1 with TRBJ2-7, with a weak D call TRBD2 (6 bases). The V and J ends lost 4 bases and 2 bases respectively, with 12 bases between them. Germline V lookup: CDR1 SQVTM, CDR2 ANQGSEA. The CDR3 runs 13 residues.

As for this clonotype: At one of its ends the junction is not consistent with the germline gene, which may arise from a read error. The gene calls are TRBV10-2 and TRBJ1-2; D is unclear. This CDR3 is 13 amino acids long. Per the germline V gene, CDR1 is WSHSY and CDR2 is SAAADI. The DNA for the CDR3 is TGTGCCAGCTCACCAGGAACCCTGGGAGGCTACACCTTC. Translation: CASSPGTLGGYTF.

The rearrangement joins TRBV5-1 to TRBJ2-7; D perhaps matches TRBD2 (6 bases). The DNA end is more similar to TRBJ2-1, so the J call may be wrong. The CDR3 contains 14 residues. Germline V gene data show CDR1 as SGHRS and CDR2 as YFSETQ. DNA for the CDR3: TGCGCCAGCAGTAAAGGCGGGACGTACAATGAGCAGTTCTTC. Its protein is CASSKGGTYNEQFF.

Comment on this clonotype: The conserved closing phenylalanine or tryptophan is absent in this CDR3, likely reflecting a read error. CDR3 region: CSARDVGDEQYL. The CDR3 nucleotides are TGCAGTGCTAGAGATGTGGGCGACGAGCAGTACCTC. The genes are TRBV20-1 and TRBJ2-7, with D hard to call. The CDR3 runs 12 residues. From germline, CDR1 is DFQATT and CDR2 SNEGSKA (reference sequence). The germline V and J ends were trimmed by 0 bases and 5 bases, with 8 bases remaining between them.

The V and J genes are TRBV7-9 and TRBJ2-3; TRBD2 matches 9 bases. The CDR3 totals 14 residues. Germline CDR1 reads SEHNR; CDR2 reads FQNEAQ (reference sequence). With V trimmed by 6 bases and J by 3 bases, 4 bases remained unmatched. The CDR3 region has the DNA TGTGCCAGCAGACATAGCGGGAGAACAGATACGCAGTATTTT. It is translated as CASRHSGRTDTQYF.